The rows below give T cell receptor beta chains drawn from one sample of a study of blood T cell repertoires in COVID-19. Clones were sequenced by immunoSEQ multiplex PCR, and TCRdb holds only the in-frame ones, with some missing. The sample includes approximately 300,000 clones, 90% of them seen just once. The sample consisted of peripheral blood. These receptors all come from a woman in her thirties with COVID-19, enrolled during active disease. Each CDR3 is given with its conserved first and last residue. D genes are given only for firm matches. Clone sizes are given selectively: once, few, many, or a class where the clone is expanded.

V	D	J	size	CDR3	DNA
TRBV15	-	TRBJ2-3	-	CATSLRGTSTDTQYF	TGTGCCACCAGCCTTCGCGGCACTAGCACAGATACGCAGTATTTT
TRBV7-8	TRBD1	TRBJ2-7	-	CASSPGQGIEQYF	TGTGCCAGCAGCCCGGGACAGGGGATCGAGCAGTACTTC
TRBV12-3/TRBV12-4	TRBD1	TRBJ2-7	-	CASARTGGYEQYF	TGTGCCAGCGCTAGGACAGGGGGCTACGAGCAGTACTTC
TRBV4-1	TRBD1	TRBJ2-7	-	CASSQSGGTGGYEQYF	TGCGCCAGCAGCCAAAGTGGGGGGACAGGGGGGTACGAGCAGTACTTC
TRBV6-5	-	TRBJ1-2	-	CASRWASYGYTF	TGTGCCAGCAGATGGGCCTCCTATGGCTACACCTTC
TRBV19	TRBD2	TRBJ2-3	-	CASSIVAGGGTDTQYF	TGTGCCAGTAGTATAGTAGCGGGAGGAGGAACAGATACGCAGTATTTT
TRBV5-8	TRBD1	TRBJ1-6	-	CASSLGRGTADNSPLHF	TGTGCCAGCAGCTTGGGGAGAGGGACAGCCGATAATTCACCCCTCCACTTT
TRBV2	TRBD2	TRBJ2-1	-	CASSEVLAGGANEQFF	TGTGCCAGCAGTGAAGTCCTAGCGGGAGGGGCCAATGAGCAGTTCTTC
TRBV25-1	TRBD1	TRBJ1-4	-	CASSTYRGLGEKLFF	TGTGCCAGCAGTACGTACAGGGGGCTCGGTGAAAAACTGTTTTTT
TRBV5-6	TRBD1	TRBJ1-5	-	CASSTGQNNQPQHF	TGTGCCAGCAGCACGGGACAGAACAATCAGCCCCAGCATTTT
TRBV4-1	-	TRBJ1-5	-	CASSRERYSNQPQHF	TGCGCCAGCAGCCGGGAGCGTTATAGCAATCAGCCCCAGCATTTT
TRBV5-1	TRBD2	TRBJ2-5	once	CASSASGSEETQYF	TGCGCCAGCAGCGCTAGCGGGAGTGAGGAGACCCAGTACTTC
TRBV4-1	-	TRBJ2-3	-	CASSPPGGGEGTDTQYF	TGCGCCAGCAGCCCCCCAGGAGGAGGTGAGGGCACAGATACGCAGTATTTT
TRBV5-4	-	TRBJ2-3	-	CASSGVASRSDTQYF	TGTGCCAGCAGCGGGGTGGCTAGCAGATCAGATACGCAGTATTTT
TRBV5-1	TRBD2	TRBJ2-1	-	CASSLVAGGPGYNEQFF	TGCGCCAGCAGCTTGGTGGCGGGAGGGCCCGGATACAATGAGCAGTTCTTC
TRBV5-1	-	TRBJ2-1	-	CASSLNVPDEQFF	TGCGCCAGCAGCTTGAACGTGCCGGATGAGCAGTTCTTC
TRBV27	-	TRBJ1-6	-	CASSPVSQGLDSPLHF	TGTGCCAGCAGTCCGGTTAGCCAGGGCCTGGATTCACCCCTCCACTTT
TRBV4-3	TRBD2	TRBJ2-1	-	CASSQVGAGGPEQFF	TGCGCCAGCAGCCAAGTTGGGGCGGGAGGGCCTGAGCAGTTCTTC
TRBV28	TRBD1	TRBJ2-7	few	CASSPGTGAYEQYF	TGTGCCAGCAGCCCCGGGACAGGGGCCTACGAGCAGTACTTC
TRBV2	-	TRBJ1-2	few	CASTASGRVDYGYTF	TGTGCCAGCACCGCATCGGGAAGGGTCGACTATGGCTACACCTTC
TRBV30	TRBD1	TRBJ2-2	-	CAWSVPGGGTGELFF	TGTGCCTGGAGTGTACCAGGGGGCGGCACCGGGGAGCTGTTTTTT
TRBV27	-	TRBJ2-3	-	CASSLFPIDTQYF	TGTGCCAGCAGTTTATTTCCTATAGATACGCAGTATTTT
TRBV19	-	TRBJ1-3	few	CASRAASGNTIYF	TGTGCCAGTAGAGCTGCCTCTGGAAACACCATATATTTT
TRBV28	-	TRBJ2-2	-	CAIQGLVGELFF	TGTGCCATACAGGGTTTGGTCGGGGAGCTGTTTTTT
TRBV2	-	TRBJ1-4	-	CASRDGLSGEKLFF	TGTGCCAGCAGGGACGGACTCTCGGGTGAAAAACTGTTTTTT
TRBV5-3	TRBD1	TRBJ2-1	-	CARSSDRGGGGDYNEQFF	TGTGCCAGAAGCTCGGACAGGGGGGGAGGCGGCGACTACAATGAGCAGTTCTTC
TRBV5-1	TRBD1	TRBJ1-2	-	CASSLGQGAGYTF	TGCGCCAGCAGCTTGGGACAGGGCGCTGGCTACACCTTC
TRBV5-3	-	TRBJ1-2	-	CARSPWTVNYGYTF	TGTGCCAGAAGCCCATGGACAGTTAACTATGGCTACACCTTC
TRBV5-1	TRBD2	TRBJ2-1	-	CASSLGLAGYNEQFF	TGCGCCAGCAGCCTGGGACTAGCGGGGTACAATGAGCAGTTCTTC
TRBV7-8	TRBD1	TRBJ1-3	few	CASSGREGAGGNTIYF	TGTGCCAGCAGCGGACGGGAGGGGGCAGGTGGAAACACCATATATTTT
TRBV14	TRBD2	TRBJ2-1	-	CASTAGGGNEQFF	TGTGCCAGCACCGCGGGGGGCGGCAATGAGCAGTTCTTC
TRBV5-1	TRBD1	TRBJ2-5	-	CASRSLPGQGKETQYF	TGCGCCAGCAGGTCGCTCCCGGGACAGGGAAAGGAGACCCAGTACTTC
TRBV5-6	TRBD1	TRBJ2-7	-	CASSFTSETGNQQYF	TGTGCCAGCAGCTTTACCTCCGAGACAGGGAATCAGCAGTACTTC
TRBV2	TRBD1	TRBJ1-1	-	CASSRRGQGRRNTEAFF	TGTGCCAGCAGTCGCCGGGGACAGGGGCGCCGCAACACTGAAGCTTTCTTT